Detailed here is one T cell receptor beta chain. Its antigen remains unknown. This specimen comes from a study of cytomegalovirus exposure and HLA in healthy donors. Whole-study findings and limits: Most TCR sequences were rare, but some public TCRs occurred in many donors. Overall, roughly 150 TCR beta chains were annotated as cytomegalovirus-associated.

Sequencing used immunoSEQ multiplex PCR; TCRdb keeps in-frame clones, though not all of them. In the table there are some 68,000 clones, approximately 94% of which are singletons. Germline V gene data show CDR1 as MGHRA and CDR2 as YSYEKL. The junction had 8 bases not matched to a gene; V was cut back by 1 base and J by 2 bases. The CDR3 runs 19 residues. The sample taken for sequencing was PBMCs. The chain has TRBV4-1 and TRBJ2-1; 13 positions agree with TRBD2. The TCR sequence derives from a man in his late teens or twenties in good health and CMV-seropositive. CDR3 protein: CASSQVHGTSGVTYNEQFF. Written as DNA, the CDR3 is TGCGCCAGCAGCCAAGTTCACGGGACTAGCGGGGTTACCTACAATGAGCAGTTCTTC.